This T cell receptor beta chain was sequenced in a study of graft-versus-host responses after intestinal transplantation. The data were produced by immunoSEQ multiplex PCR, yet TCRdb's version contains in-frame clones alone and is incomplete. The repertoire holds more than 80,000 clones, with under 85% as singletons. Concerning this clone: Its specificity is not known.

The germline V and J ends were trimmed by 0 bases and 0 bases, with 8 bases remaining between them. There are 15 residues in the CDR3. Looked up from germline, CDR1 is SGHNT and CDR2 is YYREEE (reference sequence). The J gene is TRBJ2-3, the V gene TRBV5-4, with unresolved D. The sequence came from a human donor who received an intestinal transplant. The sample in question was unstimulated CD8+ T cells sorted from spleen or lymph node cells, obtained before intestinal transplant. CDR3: CASSLASLSTDTQYF. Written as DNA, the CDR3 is TGTGCCAGCAGCTTGGCCTCACTAAGCACAGATACGCAGTATTTT.